This entry lists 6 T cell receptor beta chains sequenced from one sample in a study of blood T cells in healthy people across ages. Together with a sample-barcoded 5' primer, a J-beta primer mix was included in a second PCR lasting roughly 6 to 12 cycles. TCRdb reprocessed the 5' RACE reads via MiXCR and lists one record per CDR3 protein. The table shows hundreds of thousands of distinct CDR3 sequences, with about 48% occurring only once. Source material: blood. The receptors derive from a man aged 25-45 years in good health.

This clonotype was observed a handful of times. V and J are TRBV7-2 and TRBJ2-5, with D possibly being TRBD1 (6 bases). Germline CDR1 and CDR2: SGHTA and FQGNSA. Trimming took 5 bases from V and 1 from J, leaving 17 bases between them. The CDR3 runs to 16 residues. Here the CDR3 reads CASSRRATGLQETQYF. The CDR3 coding sequence is TGTGCCAGCAGCCGACGAGCGACAGGCCTCCAAGAGACCCAGTACTTC.

This clonotype was picked up a small number of times. This sequence joins TRBV7-2 and TRBJ2-1; 11 bases line up with TRBD2. The CDR3 length is 16 residues. The ends lost 5 bases at V and 7 bases at J; junction bases unmatched: 10. The V gene's germline CDR1 is SGHTA and CDR2 FQGNSA. The CDR3 sequence: CASSLLAGEGVNEQFF. CDR3 coding DNA: TGTGCCAGCAGCCTACTAGCGGGGGAAGGGGTGAATGAGCAGTTCTTC.

The chain links TRBV9 to TRBJ2-1, with D possibly matching TRBD1 (6 bases). Per germline, CDR1 SGDLS and CDR2 YYNGEE. This CDR3 is 15 amino acids long. The V and J ends lost 0 bases and 1 base respectively, with 8 bases between them. CDR3 region: CASSVAGTSYNEQFF. The CDR3 bases are TGTGCCAGCAGCGTAGCCGGGACATCCTACAATGAGCAGTTCTTC.

The rearrangement uses TRBV29-1 and TRBJ1-1, with D possibly matching TRBD1 (5 bases). The length of the CDR3 is 14 residues. Trimming left V 2 bases short and J 5 bases short, with 15 bases between. Germline V gene sequence: CDR1 SQVTM, CDR2 ANQGSEA. CDR3 amino acids: CSVENPGRWTEAFF. CDR3 coding DNA: TGCAGCGTTGAAAACCCAGGGAGGTGGACTGAAGCTTTCTTT.

DNA of the CDR3: TGCAGTGCTGGATGGGCTAACGGGGACCCTGAGCAGTACTTC. Translating it yields CSAGWANGDPEQYF. The rearrangement joins TRBV20-1 to TRBJ2-5; D is perhaps TRBD1 or TRBD2 (5 bases each). The ends were cut back, 5 bases at V and 11 bases at J, with 24 bases in the middle. CDR3 length: 14 residues. The germline V gene has CDR1 DFQATT and CDR2 SNEGSKA (reference sequence).

The chain uses TRBV4-1 and TRBJ2-4, with D possibly TRBD1 on 5 matching bases. With 0 bases removed from V and 6 bases from J, the gap between germline ends came to 24 bases. CDR3 length: 19 residues. CDR1 is MGHRA and CDR2 is YSYEKL in the germline V gene. CDR3 nucleotides: TGCGCCAGCAGCCAAGATCGTGGAAGGGGTGAGTTGGCTGGAAACATTCAGTACTTC. As protein: CASSQDRGRGELAGNIQYF.